The 25 T cell receptor beta chains below all came from one sample that was sequenced in a study of CD8 T cells in ankylosing spondylitis. The study's findings and limits: Characteristic of ankylosing spondylitis blood, it appeared, was a TCR beta motif comprising fewer than 10 highly homologous variants.

TCRdb used MiXCR to reprocess the 5' RACE reads, holding one entry per CDR3 protein. The sample records some 840,000 distinct CDR3 sequences, 10% to 15% being singletons. Antigens of these TCRs are unknown. Sequenced sample: blood, either unsorted or a sorted T cell fraction (not recorded which). The receptors were sampled from a male donor with ankylosing spondylitis.

The table lists this clonotype with a few counts. The chain employs TRBV7-2 and TRBJ1-6; D is possibly TRBD1 (5 bases). The CDR3 has 16 residues. Trimming removed 2 bases at V and 6 bases at J, with 14 bases between. CDR1 SGHTA and CDR2 FQGNSA come from the germline V gene. The CDR3 is CASSLQGALINSPLHF. CDR3 nucleotide sequence: TGTGCCAGCAGCTTACAGGGAGCCCTAATTAATTCACCCCTCCACTTT.

This clonotype appeared a few times. V is TRBV29-1 and J is TRBJ1-1, with D unclear. The V gene lost 3 bases and the J gene lost 4 bases, with 12 bases spanning the gap. Germline V gene data show CDR1 as SQVTM and CDR2 as ANQGSEA. The CDR3 runs 13 residues. This chain's CDR3 is CSVDGEAGTEAFF. The CDR3, as DNA: TGCAGCGTTGACGGGGAGGCGGGCACTGAAGCTTTCTTT.

The chain links TRBV12-3 or TRBV12-4 to TRBJ2-7, with TRBD1 as a possible D gene (6 bases). Trimming pared 2 bases from V and 6 bases from J, leaving 11 bases between. The CDR3 loop spans 13 amino acids. The CDR3 region has the DNA TGTGCCAGCAGTTTAAGGACAGTATTCGAGCAGTACTTC. Its protein is CASSLRTVFEQYF.

In its sample, this clonotype was seen a few times. J is TRBJ2-3 and V is TRBV10-3; the D is unclear. The ends were cut back, 6 bases at V and 2 bases at J, with 9 bases in the middle. Germline values: CDR1 ENHRY, CDR2 SYGVKD. The CDR3 totals 13 residues. Here the CDR3 DNA reads TGTGCCATCAGCGGGCCTTTCACAGATACGCAGTATTTT. It translates to CAISGPFTDTQYF.

This clonotype appeared many times. The CDR3 is CSVEDKAWGSSDHEQYF. Written as DNA, the CDR3 is TGCAGCGTTGAAGATAAGGCGTGGGGATCCTCCGACCACGAGCAGTACTTC. This chain uses TRBV29-1 with TRBJ2-7; D is uncertain. Germline-derived CDR1 and CDR2 are SQVTM and ANQGSEA. This CDR3 is 17 amino acids long. V shed 0 bases and J shed 5 bases, with 23 bases lying between them.

The chain links TRBV6-1 to TRBJ2-7; D gene unclear. Germline values: CDR1 MNHNS, CDR2 SASEGT. The CDR3 covers 14 residues. V lost 6 bases to trimming and J lost 0 bases, with 12 bases between them. The CDR3 spells CASSQSVHSYEQYF. CDR3 nucleotides: TGTGCCAGCAGCCAGTCTGTACACTCCTACGAGCAGTACTTC.

In its sample, this clonotype was seen a few times. The genes are TRBV29-1 and TRBJ1-4; TRBD1 matches at 7 bases. V trimming: 5 bases; J trimming: 8 bases; junction bases outside the gene matches: 8. The V gene's germline CDR1 is SQVTM and CDR2 ANQGSEA. The CDR3 contains 13 residues. CDR3 residues: CSVSDRAGEKLFF. In DNA form, the CDR3 reads TGCAGCGTTTCAGACAGGGCCGGGGAAAAACTGTTTTTT. Filled out from reference TRBV29-1 and TRBJ1-4, the complete variable domain reads SAVISQKPSRDICQRGTSLTIQCQVDSQVTMMFWYRQQPGQSLTLIATANQGSEATYESGFVIDKFPISRPNLTFSTLTVSNMSPEDSSIYLCSVSDRAGEKLFFGSGTQLSVL.

This clonotype showed up many times. CDR3 region: CSVGIRRENEQYF. DNA for the CDR3: TGCAGCGTTGGAATTCGCAGGGAAAACGAGCAGTACTTC. The chain uses TRBV29-1 and TRBJ2-7; tentatively, D is TRBD1 (5 bases). V shed 4 bases and J shed 5 bases, with 15 bases lying between them. Germline CDR1 is SQVTM and CDR2 is ANQGSEA. The CDR3 has 13 amino acids.

A note on this clonotype: Given a much more abundant clone one base away, this may be a read error. The rearrangement joins TRBV2 to TRBJ2-7; D not resolved. The CDR3 has 12 residues. Germline V CDR1 and CDR2: SNHLY, FYNNEI. Trimming cost V 2 bases and J 4 bases, with 6 bases left between them. CDR3 nucleotides: TGTGCCAGCAGTGAACTGGAATACGAGCAGTACTTC. Translating gives CASSELEYEQYF.

This clonotype was seen a handful of times. This chain connects TRBV7-6 to TRBJ2-1; 12 bases are shared with TRBD2. V shed 0 bases and J 9 bases; nucleotides not matched to a gene: 9. CDR1 SGHVS and CDR2 FNYEAQ come from the germline V gene. The CDR3 contains 17 residues. DNA for the CDR3: TGTGCCAGCAGCTTAGCCCACAGACTAGCGGGAGACAGTGAGCAGTTCTTC. Protein: CASSLAHRLAGDSEQFF.

This clonotype was counted at least ten times. This sequence joins TRBV27 and TRBJ2-7; 7 nucleotides agree with TRBD1. The CDR3 length is 14 residues. J was trimmed by 7 bases and V by 4 bases; bases with no gene match: 10. Germline CDR1 is MNHEY and CDR2 is SMNVEV (reference sequence). The CDR3 nucleotides read TGTGCCAGCAGTTCCGGGACAGTCGTCGGTGAGCAGTACTTC. It encodes CASSSGTVVGEQYF.

CDR3 protein: CASSSTGVNEKLFF. The CDR3 DNA follows: TGTGCCAGCAGCTCAACGGGAGTCAATGAAAAACTGTTTTTT. V is TRBV7-2 and J is TRBJ1-4; no definite D call. This CDR3 region has 14 residues. Germline CDR1 reads SGHTA; CDR2 reads FQGNSA. With 4 bases removed from V and 5 bases from J, the gap between germline ends came to 11 bases. Combining the CDR3 with reference TRBV7-2 and TRBJ1-4 gives the whole variable domain GAGVSQSPSNKVTEKGKDVELRCDPISGHTALYWYRQSLGQGLEFLIYFQGNSAPDKSGLPSDRFSAERTGGSVSTLTIQRTQQEDSAVYLCASSSTGVNEKLFFGSGTQLSVL.

This clonotype was seen more than once but under ten times. The chain carries TRBV6-1 and TRBJ2-7; D perhaps matches TRBD2 (5 bases). This CDR3 is built from 12 residues. CDR1 is MNHNS and CDR2 is SASEGT in the germline V gene. The V gene lost 10 bases and the J gene lost 5 bases, with 15 bases spanning the gap. Here the CDR3 DNA reads TGTGCCACCAACTTGGACTGGAACGAGCAGTACTTC. Its protein product is CATNLDWNEQYF.

This clonotype showed up just a few times. The J gene is TRBJ2-5, the V gene TRBV20-1; 10 bases line up with TRBD2. Germline assignment: CDR1 DFQATT and CDR2 SNEGSKA (reference sequence). This CDR3 region has 15 residues. V lost 1 base, J lost 5 bases, and 7 bases stayed unmatched. CDR3: CSARVSGGPGETQYF. The DNA for the CDR3 is TGCAGTGCTAGAGTTAGCGGGGGGCCGGGGGAGACCCAGTACTTC.

The table lists this clonotype with many counts. The CDR3 nucleotides read TGTGCCAGCAGTTTAGACAGGGGAAGGGGCGGCTACACCTTC. It codes for CASSLDRGRGGYTF. The chain is built from TRBV12-3 or TRBV12-4 and TRBJ1-2; 7 bases line up with TRBD1. This CDR3 region has 14 residues. V dropped 1 base and J dropped 8; count of bases not matched to a gene: 7.

The genes are TRBV28 and TRBJ2-7, with 13 nucleotides matching TRBD2. The germline V gene encodes CDR1 MDHEN and CDR2 SYDVKM. The CDR3 spans 19 residues. V gave up 7 bases and J gave up 6 bases; unmatched junction bases: 21. This CDR3 is CASTSLGASAWTSGGEQYF. In nucleotides, the CDR3 is TGTGCCAGCACTTCGTTGGGGGCCTCGGCCTGGACTAGCGGGGGCGAGCAGTACTTC.

V usage is TRBV5-1 and J usage is TRBJ1-1, with a weak D call TRBD1 (6 bases). The CDR3 has 14 amino acids. Trimming removed 4 bases at V and 5 bases at J, with 15 bases between. The germline V gene encodes CDR1 SGHRS and CDR2 YFSETQ. This CDR3 reads CASSPQGTLTEAFF. DNA for the CDR3: TGCGCCAGCAGCCCTCAGGGGACGTTAACTGAAGCTTTCTTT.

This clonotype was seen only a few times. This chain joins TRBV27 and TRBJ1-4; D not certain. Per germline, CDR1 MNHEY and CDR2 SMNVEV (reference sequence). Trimming stripped 5 bases from V and 4 bases from J, with 14 bases between. The CDR3 sequence is 15 residues long. The CDR3 region is CASSLRRLDNEKLFF. The CDR3 region has the DNA TGTGCCAGCAGTCTTCGGCGGCTAGATAATGAAAAACTGTTTTTT.

This clonotype appeared a few times. The rearrangement links TRBV4-2 to TRBJ2-1; 12 nucleotides agree with TRBD2. Germline assignment: CDR1 LGHNA and CDR2 YNFKEQ. CDR3 length equals 15 residues. J gave up 9 bases and V 0 bases, and 3 bases lay outside the gene matches. The CDR3 protein is CASSQDLAGGLEQFF. In DNA, the CDR3 is TGTGCCAGCAGCCAAGATCTAGCGGGGGGGCTTGAGCAGTTCTTC.

V gene TRBV6-6 combines with J gene TRBJ2-5; 8 bases are shared with TRBD2. The CDR3 has 13 amino acids. CDR1 and CDR2 from the germline V gene are MNHNY and SVGAGI (reference sequence). The J segment lost 4 bases and the V segment lost 7 bases, leaving 5 bases of the junction unmatched. The CDR3 loop is CASIQAGAETQYF. The CDR3 DNA sequence: TGTGCCAGCATCCAAGCGGGGGCAGAGACCCAGTACTTC.

J is TRBJ2-5 and V is TRBV28; 8 positions match TRBD1. With 3 bases clipped from V and 3 bases from J, the junction kept 6 bases outside the gene matches. The CDR3 spans 15 residues. Germline lookup yields CDR1 MDHEN and CDR2 SYDVKM. CDR3 DNA: TGTGCCAGCAGTTTCGGGCGGACAGGGAAAGAGACCCAGTACTTC. Translation: CASSFGRTGKETQYF.

This clonotype was detected only a few times. The chain uses TRBV6-1 and TRBJ1-1; tentative D call: TRBD1 (6 bases). V lost 5 bases, J lost 11 bases, and 15 bases lay in between. The CDR3 runs to 12 residues. Germline values: CDR1 MNHNS, CDR2 SASEGT. This CDR3 reads CASSLGRGMAFF. The CDR3 DNA reads TGTGCCAGCAGTTTGGGGAGGGGGATGGCTTTCTTT.

This clonotype was picked up a small number of times. This chain joins TRBV7-9 and TRBJ1-6, with 7 positions matching TRBD1. There are 15 residues in the CDR3. Germline lookup yields CDR1 SEHNR and CDR2 FQNEAQ (reference sequence). J lost 14 bases, V lost 5 bases, and 15 bases had no gene match. The CDR3 reads CASSPVGQAQSALHF. The CDR3 DNA reads as TGTGCCAGCAGCCCCGTAGGACAGGCCCAGAGTGCCCTCCACTTT.

As to this clonotype: One end of the junction is discordant with germline, which a read error may explain. The V gene is TRBV5-1, the J gene TRBJ2-7; the D gene is possibly TRBD1 (6 bases). This CDR3 is built from 12 residues. The germline gives CDR1 SGHRS, CDR2 YFSETQ. The CDR3 bases are TGCGCCAGCAGCTTACAGGGAAATAGGTTGGACTTC. Translation gives CASSLQGNRLDF.

The table lists this clonotype with a count of one. V gene TRBV25-1 combines with J gene TRBJ1-1, with D perhaps matching TRBD1 (6 bases). The germline V and J ends were trimmed by 4 bases and 5 bases, with 14 bases remaining between them. Looked up from germline, CDR1 is MGHDK and CDR2 is SYGVNS. The length of the CDR3 is 14 residues. CDR3 DNA: TGTGCCAGCAGTGCCGACAGGAAGAGTACTGAAGCTTTCTTT. This gives the protein CASSADRKSTEAFF. Drawing the rest from reference TRBV25-1 and TRBJ1-1, the complete variable domain is EADIYQTPRYLVIGTGKKITLECSQTMGHDKMYWYQQDPGMELHLIHYSYGVNSTEKGDLSSESTVSRIRTEHFPLTLESARPSHTSQYLCASSADRKSTEAFFGQGTRLTVV.